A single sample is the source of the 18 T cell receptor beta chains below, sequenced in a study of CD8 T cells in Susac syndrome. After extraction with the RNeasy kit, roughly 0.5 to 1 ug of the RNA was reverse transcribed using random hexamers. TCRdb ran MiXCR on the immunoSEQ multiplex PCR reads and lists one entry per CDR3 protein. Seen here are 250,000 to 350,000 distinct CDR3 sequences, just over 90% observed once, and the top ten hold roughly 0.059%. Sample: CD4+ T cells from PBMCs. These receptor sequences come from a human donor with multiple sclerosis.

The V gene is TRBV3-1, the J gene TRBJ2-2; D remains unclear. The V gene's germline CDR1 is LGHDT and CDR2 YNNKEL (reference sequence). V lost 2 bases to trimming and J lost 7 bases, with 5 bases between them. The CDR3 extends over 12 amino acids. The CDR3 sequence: CASSQLFGELFF. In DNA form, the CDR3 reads TGTGCCAGCAGCCAACTATTCGGGGAGCTGTTTTTT. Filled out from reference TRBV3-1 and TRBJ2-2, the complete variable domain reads DTAVSQTPKYLVTQMGNDKSIKCEQNLGHDTMYWYKQDSKKFLKIMFSYNNKELIINETVPNRFSPKSPDKAHLNLHINSLELGDSAVYFCASSQLFGELFFGEGSRLTVL.

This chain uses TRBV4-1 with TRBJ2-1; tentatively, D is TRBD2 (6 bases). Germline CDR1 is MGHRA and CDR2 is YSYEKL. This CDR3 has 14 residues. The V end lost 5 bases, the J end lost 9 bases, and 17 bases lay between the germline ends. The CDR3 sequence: CASSGLGRTGEQFF. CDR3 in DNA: TGCGCCAGCAGCGGGCTCGGGAGAACGGGTGAGCAGTTCTTC.

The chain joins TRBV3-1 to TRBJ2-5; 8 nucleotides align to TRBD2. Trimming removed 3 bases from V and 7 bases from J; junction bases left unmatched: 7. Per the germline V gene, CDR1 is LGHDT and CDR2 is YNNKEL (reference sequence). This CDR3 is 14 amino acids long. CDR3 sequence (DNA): TGTGCCAGCAGCCATCTCGGACTAGCTGGGACCCAGTACTTC. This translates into CASSHLGLAGTQYF.

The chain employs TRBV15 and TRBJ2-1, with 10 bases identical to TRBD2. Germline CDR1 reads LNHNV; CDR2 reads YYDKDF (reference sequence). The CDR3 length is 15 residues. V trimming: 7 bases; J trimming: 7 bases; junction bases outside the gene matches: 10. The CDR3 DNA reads TGTGCCACCATCAATAATCTAGCGGGAGAGAATGAGCAGTTCTTC. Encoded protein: CATINNLAGENEQFF.

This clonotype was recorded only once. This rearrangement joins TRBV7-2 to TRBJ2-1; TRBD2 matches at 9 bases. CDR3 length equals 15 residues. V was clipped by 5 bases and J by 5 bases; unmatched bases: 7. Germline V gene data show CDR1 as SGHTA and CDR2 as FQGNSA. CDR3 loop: CASSTGLAWDNEQFF. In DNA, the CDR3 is TGTGCCAGCAGCACCGGACTAGCGTGGGACAATGAGCAGTTCTTC.

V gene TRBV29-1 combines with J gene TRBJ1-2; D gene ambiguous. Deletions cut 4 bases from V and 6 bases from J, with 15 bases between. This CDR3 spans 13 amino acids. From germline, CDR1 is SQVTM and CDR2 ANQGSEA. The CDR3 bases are TGCAGCGTTGGACTCCGAAATATGGATGGCTACACCTTC. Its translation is CSVGLRNMDGYTF.

CDR3 amino acids: CASSQSRDRVGTEAFF. CDR3 nucleotide sequence: TGTGCCAGCAGCCAGTCCCGGGACAGGGTTGGCACTGAAGCTTTCTTT. V gene TRBV11-3 combines with J gene TRBJ1-1, with 9 bases lining up with TRBD1. CDR3 length equals 16 residues. Germline V gene sequence: CDR1 SGHNT, CDR2 YENEEA. V was clipped by 5 bases and J by 4 bases; unmatched bases: 11.

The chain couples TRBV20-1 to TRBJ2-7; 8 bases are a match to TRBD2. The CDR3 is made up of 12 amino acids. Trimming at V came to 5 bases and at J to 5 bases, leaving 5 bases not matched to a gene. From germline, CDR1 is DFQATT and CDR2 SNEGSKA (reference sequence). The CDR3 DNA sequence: TGCAGTGCTTTAGCGGGACCCCACGAGCAGTACTTC. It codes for CSALAGPHEQYF.

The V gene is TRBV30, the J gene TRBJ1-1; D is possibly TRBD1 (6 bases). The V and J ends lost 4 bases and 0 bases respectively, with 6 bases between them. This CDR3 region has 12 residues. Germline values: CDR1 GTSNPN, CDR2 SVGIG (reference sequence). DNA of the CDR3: TGTGCCTGGAACAGGGTGAACACTGAAGCTTTCTTT. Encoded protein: CAWNRVNTEAFF.

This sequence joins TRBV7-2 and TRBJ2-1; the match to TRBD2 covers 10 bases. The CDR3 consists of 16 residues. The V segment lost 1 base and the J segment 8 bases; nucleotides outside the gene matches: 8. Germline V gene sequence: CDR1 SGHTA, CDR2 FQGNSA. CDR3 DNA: TGTGCCAGCAGCTTAGTAGGGCTAGCGGGAGTAGATGAGCAGTTCTTC. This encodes CASSLVGLAGVDEQFF.

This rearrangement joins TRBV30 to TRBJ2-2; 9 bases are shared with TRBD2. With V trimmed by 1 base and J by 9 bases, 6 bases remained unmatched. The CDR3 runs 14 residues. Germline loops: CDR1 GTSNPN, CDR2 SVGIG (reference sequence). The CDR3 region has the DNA TGTGCCTGGAGTGGACTAGCGGTCATTAGGGAGCTGTTTTTT. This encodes CAWSGLAVIRELFF.

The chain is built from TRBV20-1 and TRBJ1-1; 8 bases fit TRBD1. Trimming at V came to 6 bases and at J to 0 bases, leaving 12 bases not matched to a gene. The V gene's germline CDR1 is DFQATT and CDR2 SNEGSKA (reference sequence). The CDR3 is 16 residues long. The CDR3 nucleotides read TGCAGTGCGCTCACCGGGACAGGTAGCATGAACACTGAAGCTTTCTTT. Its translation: CSALTGTGSMNTEAFF.

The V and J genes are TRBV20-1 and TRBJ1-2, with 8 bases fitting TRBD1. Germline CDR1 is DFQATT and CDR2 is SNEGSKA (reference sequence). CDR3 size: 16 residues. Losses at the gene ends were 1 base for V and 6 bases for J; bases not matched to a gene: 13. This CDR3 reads CSARGLLGQGLNGYTF. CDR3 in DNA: TGCAGTGCTAGAGGGTTGCTTGGACAGGGACTGAATGGCTACACCTTC.

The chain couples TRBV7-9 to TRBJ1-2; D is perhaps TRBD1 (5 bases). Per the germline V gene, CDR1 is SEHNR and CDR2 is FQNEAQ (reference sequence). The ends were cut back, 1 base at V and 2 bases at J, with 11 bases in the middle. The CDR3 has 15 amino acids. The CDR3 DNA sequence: TGTGCCAGCAGCTTAGTCAAGCAGGGAAACTATGGCTACACCTTC. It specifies CASSLVKQGNYGYTF.

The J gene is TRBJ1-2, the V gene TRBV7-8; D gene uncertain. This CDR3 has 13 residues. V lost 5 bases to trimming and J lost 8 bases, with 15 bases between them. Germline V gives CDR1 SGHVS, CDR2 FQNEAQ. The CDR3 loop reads CASSPTESSGYTF. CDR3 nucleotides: TGTGCCAGCAGCCCTACTGAGTCCTCGGGCTACACCTTC. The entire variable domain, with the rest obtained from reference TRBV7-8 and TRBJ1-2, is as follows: GAGVSQSPRYKVAKRGQDVALRCDPISGHVSLFWYQQALGQGPEFLTYFQNEAQLDKSGLPSDRFFAERPEGSVSTLKIQRTQQEDSAVYLCASSPTESSGYTFGSGTRLTVV.

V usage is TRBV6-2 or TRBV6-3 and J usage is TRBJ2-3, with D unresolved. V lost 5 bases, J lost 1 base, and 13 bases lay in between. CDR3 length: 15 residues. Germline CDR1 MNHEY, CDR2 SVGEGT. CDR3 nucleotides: TGTGCCAGCAGTCCCCACGTCCGGCGCACAGATACGCAGTATTTT. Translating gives CASSPHVRRTDTQYF.

DNA of the CDR3: TGTGCCATTTCTCGAACGCGCGGGGGCGACTTATGCAATCAGCCCCAGCATTTT. Its protein product is CAISRTRGGDLCNQPQHF. The chain joins TRBV19 to TRBJ1-5, with D possibly being TRBD1 (6 bases). The V end lost 10 bases, the J end lost 2 bases, and 27 bases lay between the germline ends. Germline CDR1 reads LNHDA; CDR2 reads SQIVND (reference sequence). The CDR3 has 18 residues.

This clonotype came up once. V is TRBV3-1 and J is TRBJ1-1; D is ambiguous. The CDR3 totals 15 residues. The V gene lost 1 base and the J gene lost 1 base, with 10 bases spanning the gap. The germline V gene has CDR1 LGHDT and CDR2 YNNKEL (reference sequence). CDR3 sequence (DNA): TGTGCCAGCAGCCAAGTCATATCAGGGAACACTGAAGCTTTCTTT. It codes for CASSQVISGNTEAFF.